This record covers a single TCR beta chain. Its antigen is currently unknown. The sample is drawn from a study of T cell responses to AZD1222 COVID-19 vaccine. Generated by immunoSEQ multiplex PCR, the TCRdb table keeps only in-frame clones and is missing some. This table holds about 130,000 clones, approximately 92% found once. Analyses pooled second doses at about 4 or about 12 weeks. Whole-study findings and limits: Spike-specific TCR repertoires showed rising breadth and depth after two AZD1222 doses. Baseline seropositives among AZD1222 recipients totaled only five to seven. Across the whole spike, CD4 TCRs peaked at regions 160-218 and 743-854.

This clonotype originated in an adult who received the AZD1222 COVID-19 vaccine. Sequencing used peripheral blood, obtained 28 days after the second AZD1222 dose.

The CDR3 loop is CASRGDRGHNEQFF. Written as DNA, the CDR3 is TGTGCCAGCAGGGGGGACAGGGGACACAATGAGCAGTTCTTC. The chain is built from TRBV6-5 and TRBJ2-1; 10 nucleotides line up with TRBD1. CDR1 is MNHEY and CDR2 is SVGAGI in the germline V gene. V trimming: 6 bases; J trimming: 5 bases; junction bases outside the gene matches: 4. This CDR3 spans 14 amino acids.